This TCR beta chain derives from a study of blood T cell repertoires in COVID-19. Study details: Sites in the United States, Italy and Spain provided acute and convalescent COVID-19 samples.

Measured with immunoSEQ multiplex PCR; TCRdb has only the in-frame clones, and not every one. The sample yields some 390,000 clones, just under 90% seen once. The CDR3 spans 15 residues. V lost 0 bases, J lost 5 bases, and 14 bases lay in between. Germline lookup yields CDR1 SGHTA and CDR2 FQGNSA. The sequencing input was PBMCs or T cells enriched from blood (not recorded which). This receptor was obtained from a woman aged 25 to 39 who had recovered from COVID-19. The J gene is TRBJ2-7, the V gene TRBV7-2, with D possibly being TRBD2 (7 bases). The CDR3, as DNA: TGTGCCAGCAGCTTAGCCCCCGGGGGGCTTGACGAGCAGTACTTC. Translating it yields CASSLAPGGLDEQYF.